The clone carrying this T cell receptor beta chain was detected a few times. What it binds is unknown. All of the isolated RNA was reverse transcribed, so expressed TCRB transcripts were sequenced. Measured with immunoSEQ multiplex PCR; TCRdb has only the in-frame clones, and not every one. This table has 640,000 or so clones, more than 12% appearing once. These data come from a study of beta chain features in type 1 diabetes. Whole-study results and caveats: Significant though moderate, a shortening of TCRB CDR3s appeared in all four CD4+ subsets of Type 1 diabetes patients. HLA effects on TCRB rearrangement stayed unresolved here.

CDR3 size: 14 residues. V gave up 3 bases and J gave up 7 bases, with 13 bases separating them. Germline-derived CDR1 and CDR2 are SEHNR and FQNEAQ (reference sequence). The sequence derives from a man aged 18 to 35 with type 1 diabetes. The gene calls are TRBV7-9 and TRBJ1-3, with D uncertain. The sequencing input was naive CD4+ T cells from blood. The CDR3 sequence: CASSFAPTGNTIYF. The CDR3 nucleotides are TGTGCCAGCAGCTTCGCTCCAACGGGTAACACCATATATTTT.